This TCR beta chain was sequenced during a study of blood T cell repertoires in COVID-19. Background on the study: PBMCs, B-cell-depleted T cells, or T cells provided the cDNA or gDNA that made up the material.

This clone appeared once. The sample holds other DNA sequences that translate to the same CDR3. Profiled with immunoSEQ multiplex PCR; TCRdb holds only in-frame clones, not every one. The sample lists about 180,000 clones; roughly 87% were seen once. This CDR3 region has 14 residues. CDR1 SGHRS and CDR2 YFSETQ come from the germline V gene. V was pared by 2 bases and J by 2 bases, with 1 base of the junction left unmatched. The sequenced material came from peripheral blood. The rearrangement joins TRBV5-1 to TRBJ2-7; 10 nucleotides line up with TRBD2. This clonotype originated in a woman between 70 and 85 years old with COVID-19, enrolled during active disease. As DNA, the CDR3 is TGCGCCAGCAGCTTCGGGACTAGCGCCTACGAGCAGTACTTC. It codes for CASSFGTSAYEQYF.